This T cell receptor beta chain is drawn from a study of cytomegalovirus exposure and HLA in healthy donors. General study points: Some highly shared sequence variants likely arose as a pipeline artifact. As immune exposure information, only CMV serostatus was available.

Details on this clone: Its antigen is unidentified.

The PCR contained 60 Vbeta and 13 Jbeta primers. Data came from immunoSEQ multiplex PCR; TCRdb stores just in-frame clones and leaves some out. The sample holds roughly 75,000 clones. The CDR3 runs to 15 residues. CDR1 SEHNR and CDR2 FQNEAQ come from the germline V gene (reference sequence). J gave up 6 bases and V 5 bases, and 12 bases lay outside the gene matches. V and J are TRBV7-9 and TRBJ2-7, with 8 bases fitting TRBD1. Sequenced: PBMCs. This TCR derives from a man aged 40-49 years in good health and CMV-seronegative. This CDR3 reads CASSPPLIRGREQYF. CDR3 coding DNA: TGTGCCAGCAGCCCACCACTTATCAGGGGGCGCGAGCAGTACTTC.